Here is one TCR beta chain with its context. The data originate from a study of CD8 T cells in Susac syndrome. The RNA input was roughly 0.5 to 1 ug, and it was reverse transcribed with random hexamers. Amplification of TCR beta CDR3 across 54 Vbeta and 13 Jbeta was performed with immunoSEQ multiplex PCR. TCRdb reanalysed the immunoSEQ multiplex PCR reads using MiXCR and keeps one entry per CDR3 protein. Among 330,000 or so distinct CDR3 sequences, about 82% were seen once, and the ten largest hold roughly 0.22%. Sequencing of TCR beta, carried out with a high-throughput approach, was applied to CD8+ and CD4+ T cells from the blood. The multiple sclerosis controls were treatment-naive patients, and their relapsing-remitting disease was stable or active. The CDR3 runs 13 residues. V was clipped by 5 bases and J by 4 bases, with 11 bases between them. Germline lookup yields CDR1 MNHEY and CDR2 SMNVEV (reference sequence).

The chain has TRBV27 and TRBJ1-1; D gene ambiguous. The specimen sequenced was CD8+ T cells from PBMCs. This receptor was identified in a human donor with multiple sclerosis. CDR3 loop: CASSLDIATEAFF. As DNA, the CDR3 is TGTGCCAGCAGTCTCGACATAGCCACTGAAGCTTTCTTT.